The sequence of this T cell receptor beta chain was determined in a study of cytomegalovirus exposure and HLA in healthy donors. As concerns this clone: Its antigen is currently unknown.

PCR used 60 Vbeta primers and 13 Jbeta primers. Some clones are missing from TCRdb's copy, which holds only in-frame ones; the method was immunoSEQ multiplex PCR. The table lists around 100,000 clones, over 70% of them singletons. The study's findings and limits: Using the classifier, cytomegalovirus status was reportedly diagnosed with high specificity and sensitivity.

Germline assignment: CDR1 LGHNA and CDR2 YNFKEQ. J gave up 8 bases and V 7 bases, and 6 bases lay outside the gene matches. The CDR3 has 13 residues. Each donor was nominally healthy when sampled (though unrecorded immune exposures were likely). The sequenced sample was PBMCs. The receptor's source is a man in his fifties in good health and CMV-seronegative. The J gene is TRBJ1-2, the V gene TRBV4-2; TRBD1 aligns across 11 bases. The CDR3: CASTPGTGGGYTF. Written as DNA, the CDR3 is TGTGCCAGCACCCCCGGGACAGGGGGAGGCTACACCTTC.